The clone carrying this TCR beta chain was counted once. V shed 2 bases, J shed 2 bases, and the junction held 10 bases outside the gene matches. The length of the CDR3 is 17 residues. CDR1 SGHRS and CDR2 YFSETQ come from the germline V gene. The data belong to a study of T cells in Graves' hyperthyroidism and ophthalmopathy. Amplification yielded TCR beta CDR3 regions, with RNA transcripts as the source. The primer set for the first-round RT-PCR of the TCR CDR3 was HTBI. MiXCR was run by TCRdb on the multiplex PCR reads, yielding one entry per CDR3 protein. Seen here are approximately 600,000 distinct CDR3 sequences, about 20% observed once, and the top ten hold under 35%.

The chain joins TRBV5-1 to TRBJ2-1; 7 bases are shared with TRBD2. The sample consisted of blood. This TCR was sampled from a man aged 25 to 40 with Graves' ophthalmopathy. The CDR3 here is CASSFRGREYPYNEQFF. The DNA for the CDR3 is TGCGCCAGCAGCTTCAGAGGGAGGGAATATCCCTACAATGAGCAGTTCTTC.